These 8 T cell receptor beta chains came from one sample sequenced in a study of blood T cell repertoires in COVID-19. This table comes from immunoSEQ multiplex PCR, and its TCRdb copy is limited to in-frame clones, with some not included. This table holds 150,000 to 190,000 clones, 76% found once. The specimen sequenced was peripheral blood. All receptors come from an elderly woman with acute or convalescent COVID-19.

The CDR3 is CATSREGGQGIFEQYF. DNA of the CDR3: TGTGCCACCAGCAGAGAGGGCGGACAGGGGATATTCGAGCAGTACTTC. The chain couples TRBV15 to TRBJ2-7; TRBD1 matches at 9 bases. This CDR3 has 16 amino acids. With V trimmed by 0 bases and J by 6 bases, 9 bases remained unmatched. The germline gives CDR1 LNHNV, CDR2 YYDKDF (reference sequence).

The genes are TRBV5-1 and TRBJ1-1, with D perhaps matching TRBD1 (6 bases). The CDR3 has 13 amino acids. Trimming left V 7 bases short and J 3 bases short, with 13 bases between. Germline-derived CDR1 and CDR2 are SGHRS and YFSETQ. The CDR3 here is CASFLGADTEAFF. DNA of the CDR3: TGCGCCAGCTTCCTGGGGGCGGACACTGAAGCTTTCTTT.

The V call is TRBV7-3, the J call TRBJ2-2; tentative D call: TRBD2 (5 bases). CDR3 length: 15 amino acids. Germline CDR1 and CDR2: SGHTA and FQGTGA. Trimming cost V 4 bases and J 4 bases, with 13 bases left between them. In nucleotides, the CDR3 is TGTGCCAGCAGCTCCAGACCCGGAGGCACCGGGGAGCTGTTTTTT. It encodes CASSSRPGGTGELFF. Combining the CDR3 with reference TRBV7-3 and TRBJ2-2 gives the whole variable domain GAGVSQTPSNKVTEKGKYVELRCDPISGHTALYWYRQSLGQGPEFLIYFQGTGAADDSGLPNDRFFAVRPEGSVSTLKIQRTERGDSAVYLCASSSRPGGTGELFFGEGSRLTVL.

This clone was detected only once. This rearrangement joins TRBV28 to TRBJ2-2; no reliable D call. The V and J ends lost 8 bases and 1 base respectively, with 11 bases between them. Germline V CDR1 and CDR2: MDHEN, SYDVKM. There are 14 residues in the CDR3. The CDR3 sequence: CASLSQQNTGELFF. The DNA of the CDR3 is TGTGCCAGCCTTAGCCAACAGAACACCGGGGAGCTGTTTTTT.

V is TRBV6-5 and J is TRBJ1-2, with 7 bases identical to TRBD1. V dropped 7 bases and J dropped 4; count of bases not matched to a gene: 9. The CDR3 has 14 amino acids. The germline V gene has CDR1 MNHEY and CDR2 SVGAGI. CDR3 DNA sequence: TGTGCCAGCACACCGTCCCGGGACAGCTATGGCTACACCTTC. Residues: CASTPSRDSYGYTF.

V usage is TRBV3-1 (or the pseudogene TRBV3-2) and J usage is TRBJ2-5, with TRBD1 matching over 8 bases. Germline CDR1 reads LGHDT; CDR2 reads YNNKEL (reference sequence). V gave up 4 bases and J gave up 7 bases; unmatched junction bases: 11. The CDR3 has 15 residues. CDR3 nucleotide sequence: TGTGCCAGCAGCCCTCGCCCACAGGGGGTAGCGACCCAGTACTTC. Residues: CASSPRPQGVATQYF.

The chain has TRBV12-3 or TRBV12-4 and TRBJ2-3; D call uncertain. This CDR3 is built from 12 residues. The ends were cut back, 4 bases at V and 7 bases at J, with 9 bases in the middle. The CDR3 nucleotides read TGTGCCAGCAGTTCTGTTACACATACGCAGTATTTT. Its protein product is CASSSVTHTQYF.

The chain uses TRBV2 and TRBJ1-2; 12 bases agree with TRBD1. Germline assignment: CDR1 SNHLY and CDR2 FYNNEI. V gave up 6 bases and J gave up 6 bases; unmatched junction bases: 11. This CDR3 comprises 16 residues. The CDR3 here is CASRVGTGGGSDGYTF. CDR3 DNA sequence: TGTGCCAGCAGGGTCGGGACAGGGGGCGGGAGTGATGGCTACACCTTC.